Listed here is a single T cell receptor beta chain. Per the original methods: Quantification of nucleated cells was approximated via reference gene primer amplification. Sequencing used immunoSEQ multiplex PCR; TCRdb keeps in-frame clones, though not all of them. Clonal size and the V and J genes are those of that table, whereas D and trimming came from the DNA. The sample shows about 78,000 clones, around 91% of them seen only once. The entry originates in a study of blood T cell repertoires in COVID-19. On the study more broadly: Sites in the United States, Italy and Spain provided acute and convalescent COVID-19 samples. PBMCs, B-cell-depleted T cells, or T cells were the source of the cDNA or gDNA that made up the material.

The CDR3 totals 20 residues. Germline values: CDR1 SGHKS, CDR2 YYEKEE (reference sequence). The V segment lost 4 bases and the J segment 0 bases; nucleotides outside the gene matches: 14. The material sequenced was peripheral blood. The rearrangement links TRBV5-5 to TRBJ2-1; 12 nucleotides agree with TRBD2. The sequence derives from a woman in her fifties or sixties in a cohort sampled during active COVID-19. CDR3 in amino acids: CASSLKAGLAGHSSYNEQFF. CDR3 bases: TGTGCCAGCAGCCTAAAGGCGGGACTAGCGGGCCACAGCTCCTACAATGAGCAGTTCTTC.